Sequencing of this TCR beta chain was carried out in a study of identical twins. Findings and caveats of the study: Conclusions leaned on cross-sectional statistical analysis and did not track the same donors over time. Recombination models fit unrelated individuals' TCR alpha sharing but underestimated twins'.

This clonotype was picked up many times. Antigen: not known. This CDR3 contains 15 residues. V gave up 2 bases and J gave up 1 base, with 9 bases separating them. In germline, CDR1 is KGHSH, CDR2 LQKENI. Carrying unique molecular identifiers, the cDNA also gained a universal primer site through template switching. TCRdb fed the 5' RACE reads into MiXCR, producing one record per CDR3 protein. The table shows under 350,000 distinct CDR3 sequences, with just under 9.5% occurring only once. The same sample was also studied in work on yellow fever vaccine responses in identical twins.

The sequence was collected from a young woman in good health. The sequenced sample was CD8+ T cells sorted from blood. The chain carries TRBV18 and TRBJ2-1, with unresolved D. CDR3 loop: CASSPEPRSYNEQFF. The CDR3 DNA reads as TGTGCCAGCTCACCAGAGCCTAGGTCCTACAATGAGCAGTTCTTC.